The table lists the clone carrying this T cell receptor beta chain with a few counts. Its antigen is undetermined. The sample originates from a study of T cell repertoires in cytomegalovirus infection. Study information: Public signatures in TCR beta pointed to CMV infection and matching HLA type.

This CDR3 is 17 amino acids long. Germline V lookup: CDR1 DFQATT, CDR2 SNEGSKA (reference sequence). Trimming cost V 0 bases and J 5 bases, with 20 bases left between them. TCRdb called the reads again in MiXCR, with one record for every CDR3 protein. The top ten hold 11% to 15% of the sample, which has about 920,000 distinct CDR3 sequences, roughly 30% seen once. V usage is TRBV20-1 and J usage is TRBJ1-5; D is undetermined. The material was cultured CD8+ T cells from PBMCs, obtained from culture after CMV antigen stimulation. The TCR originated in a human donor in good health (CMV status not recorded). Some clones in this sample may be carry-over from other donors' samples. The CDR3 spells CSARDQVVSRTDQPQHF. The CDR3 DNA is TGCAGTGCTAGAGACCAGGTGGTTAGCAGGACTGATCAGCCCCAGCATTTT.